This entry features one T cell receptor (beta chain) sequence. Since a much larger clone is just one base distant, this may be a read error. This record comes from a study of molecular identifiers for immune sequencing clone quantification. The CDR3 totals 17 residues. Germline-derived CDR1 and CDR2 are MNHEY and SMNVEV (reference sequence). It was with previously described methods and listed TCR primers that bulk TCR libraries were made. TCRdb used MiXCR to reprocess the PCR reads, holding one entry per CDR3 protein. The repertoire has 9,500 to 15,000 distinct CDR3 sequences, more than 15% of them found once; the top ten carry 1.5%.

The specimen was naive CD8+ T cells from blood, with Jurkat cell RNA spiked in. The sample's subset: FACS-sorted CD8+CD4-CCR7+CD45RA+ naive T cells. This sequence originates from a human donor in good health. Some libraries in this study had Jurkat cell RNA spiked in. The V call is TRBV27, the J call TRBJ2-7; D is possibly TRBD1 (5 bases). The CDR3 coding sequence is TGTGCCAGCAGCTCCCCCCCCACCCTAGACAGAAACTACAAGCAGTACTTC. The encoded protein is CASSSPPTLDRNYKQYF.